This T cell receptor (beta chain) was captured by sequencing in a study of blood T cells in healthy people across ages. Overall study: With template switching, about one barcoded beta molecule was captured per two T cells. Findings and limits, study-wide: The study found more naive CD4+ cells and higher diversity in long-lived than aged donors. Age showed a roughly linear inverse relationship with TCR beta diversity per million T cells.

Trimming shortened V by 1 base and J by 4 bases, and 13 bases separated the two germline ends. Per germline, CDR1 LGHDT and CDR2 YNNKEL (reference sequence). The CDR3 runs to 15 residues. Next came a second PCR, run for roughly 6 to 11 cycles, which used a sample-barcoded 5' primer along with a J-beta primer mix. One entry per CDR3 protein results from TCRdb running MiXCR on the 5' RACE reads. The repertoire consists of roughly 680,000 distinct CDR3 sequences, with approximately 50% occurring once and the leading ten covering 30% to 40%. For this clonotype: Its antigen remains unknown.

The chain joins TRBV3-1 to TRBJ1-2; D unclear. The sequenced material came from blood. This sequence was found in a woman aged 55 to 70 in good health. The CDR3 loop is CASSQVGNLIYGYTF. CDR3 DNA sequence: TGTGCCAGCAGCCAAGTTGGCAACCTGATCTATGGCTACACCTTC.